A single sample gave rise to the 28 T cell receptor beta chains below, sequenced in a study of CD8+ T cells in alopecia areata. Extraction of RNA preceded its reverse transcription into cDNA, which served as the sequencing template. Measured with immunoSEQ multiplex PCR; TCRdb has only the in-frame clones, and not every one. The sample carries over 150,000 clones, 56% recorded once. What was sequenced was CD8+ T cells sorted from blood. These receptors were obtained from a human donor in good health.

The V call is TRBV9, the J call TRBJ2-7; 10 nucleotides line up with TRBD1. This CDR3 has 14 amino acids. V shed 3 bases, J shed 1 base, and the junction held 1 base outside the gene matches. Looked up from germline, CDR1 is SGDLS and CDR2 is YYNGEE. The CDR3 here is CASSGDRGSYEQYF. The CDR3 nucleotides are TGTGCCAGCAGCGGGGACAGGGGTTCCTACGAGCAGTACTTC.

The chain uses TRBV18 and TRBJ2-7; D possibly corresponds to TRBD2 (6 bases). The V gene lost 8 bases and the J gene lost 2 bases, with 16 bases spanning the gap. Germline values: CDR1 KGHSH, CDR2 LQKENI. This CDR3 comprises 14 residues. The CDR3 protein is CASTPGVGAYEQYF. CDR3 coding DNA: TGTGCCAGCACCCCGGGGGTAGGGGCCTACGAGCAGTACTTC. Full variable domain (missing parts from reference TRBV18 and TRBJ2-7): NAGVMQNPRHLVRRRGQEARLRCSPMKGHSHVYWYRQLPEEGLKFMVYLQKENIIDESGMPKERFSAEFPKEGPSILRIQQVVRGDSAAYFCASTPGVGAYEQYFGPGTRLTVT.

The chain combines TRBV5-6 with TRBJ2-7; the D is unclear. CDR3 length: 15 residues. Trimming cost V 0 bases and J 5 bases, with 15 bases left between them. Germline assignment: CDR1 SGHDT and CDR2 YYEEEE. The CDR3 protein is CASSLGPVLAHEQYF. In nucleotides, the CDR3 is TGTGCCAGCAGCTTGGGGCCCGTATTGGCCCACGAGCAGTACTTC.

This chain uses TRBV7-8 with TRBJ1-5; 9 positions match TRBD1. Germline V gene lookup returns CDR1 SGHVS and CDR2 FQNEAQ. Trimming removed 5 bases from V and 6 bases from J; junction bases left unmatched: 8. The CDR3 runs to 15 residues. This chain's CDR3 is CASSPGQGHPQPQHF. The CDR3 DNA is TGTGCCAGCAGCCCGGGACAGGGACATCCTCAGCCCCAGCATTTT.

This chain links TRBV7-2 with TRBJ1-2; D might be TRBD1 (5 bases). Germline values: CDR1 SGHTA, CDR2 FQGNSA. V lost 1 base and J 3 bases, leaving 12 bases between the germline ends. The CDR3 covers 15 residues. CDR3 residues: CASSLDGRVDYGYTF. The DNA of the CDR3 is TGTGCCAGCAGCTTAGACGGCAGGGTGGACTATGGCTACACCTTC.

The sample holds many counts of this clone. The DNA of the CDR3 is TGCGCCAGCAGCCAAGAGGTCGCAAGTGGAAACACCATATATTTT. This codes for CASSQEVASGNTIYF. The chain carries TRBV4-1 and TRBJ1-3; D is unresolved. The V gene lost 0 bases and the J gene lost 3 bases, with 9 bases spanning the gap. The CDR3 has 15 amino acids. CDR1 is MGHRA, CDR2 YSYEKL, per germline.

The chain uses TRBV7-2 and TRBJ1-5; 8 positions agree with TRBD1. This CDR3 comprises 16 residues. Per germline, CDR1 SGHTA and CDR2 FQGNSA. V lost 3 bases to trimming and J lost 6 bases; unmatched junction nucleotides: 10. DNA for the CDR3: TGTGCCAGCAGCTTTACGGGGAGGACAGGGAGTCAGCCCCAGCATTTT. Residues: CASSFTGRTGSQPQHF.

The J gene is TRBJ2-3, the V gene TRBV9; 10 bases line up with TRBD2. V gave up 2 bases and J gave up 6 bases; unmatched junction bases: 3. Germline loops: CDR1 SGDLS, CDR2 YYNGEE. The length of the CDR3 is 14 residues. The CDR3 region has the DNA TGTGCCAGCAGCGTTGGACTAGCGGATGATACGCAGTATTTT. This translates into CASSVGLADDTQYF.

This chain uses TRBV27 with TRBJ2-3, with TRBD2 identical over 7 bases. The germline V gene has CDR1 MNHEY and CDR2 SMNVEV (reference sequence). V shed 7 bases and J 7 bases; nucleotides not matched to a gene: 14. CDR3 length equals 15 residues. The CDR3 protein is CASIRVQRGGNTQYF. DNA for the CDR3: TGTGCCAGCATAAGGGTACAGCGGGGCGGAAATACGCAGTATTTT.

CDR3 sequence (DNA): TGTGCCAGCAGTTTCGGTCCTTCGCAGTATTTT. Translated: CASSFGPSQYF. The chain joins TRBV27 to TRBJ2-3; D is unresolved. Germline V CDR1 and CDR2: MNHEY, SMNVEV (reference sequence). The length of the CDR3 is 11 residues. Trimming took off 3 bases at V and 10 bases at J, with 8 bases between the two ends.

The chain combines TRBV4-1 with TRBJ2-2; D is unclear. The V end was cut by 4 bases, the J end by 6 bases, with 12 bases between. The CDR3 loop spans 14 amino acids. Per the germline V gene, CDR1 is MGHRA and CDR2 is YSYEKL. CDR3 sequence (DNA): TGCGCCAGCAGCCTAAGAGGAGTGGCCGGGGAGCTGTTTTTT. This gives the protein CASSLRGVAGELFF.

This clone was found once. The V and J genes are TRBV28 and TRBJ1-5; D might be TRBD1 (6 bases). Germline assignment: CDR1 MDHEN and CDR2 SYDVKM. Trimming shortened V by 7 bases and J by 3 bases, and 16 bases separated the two germline ends. The length of the CDR3 is 15 residues. The CDR3 sequence: CASNLSQGNNQPQHF. For the CDR3, the DNA is TGTGCCAGCAATCTAAGTCAGGGGAACAATCAGCCCCAGCATTTT.

The chain couples TRBV25-1 to TRBJ1-2; the D is unclear. Deletions cut 3 bases from V and 4 bases from J, with 6 bases between. The length of the CDR3 is 12 residues. Germline CDR1 reads MGHDK; CDR2 reads SYGVNS. CDR3 in amino acids: CASSDSFYGYTF. In DNA, the CDR3 is TGTGCCAGCAGTGACAGCTTCTATGGCTACACCTTC.

This clone was detected only a few times. The chain recombines TRBV19 with TRBJ2-3; the match to TRBD2 covers 7 bases. V trimming: 3 bases; J trimming: 4 bases; junction bases outside the gene matches: 4. The germline gives CDR1 LNHDA, CDR2 SQIVND (reference sequence). This CDR3 has 14 residues. CDR3 bases: TGTGCCAGTAGTATTGTAGCGGGCGCAGATACGCAGTATTTT. Protein: CASSIVAGADTQYF.

The rearrangement uses TRBV6-5 and TRBJ2-1, with D uncertain. CDR3 length: 13 residues. Looked up from germline, CDR1 is MNHEY and CDR2 is SVGAGI. Trimming removed 2 bases at V and 9 bases at J, with 11 bases between. CDR3 coding DNA: TGTGCCAGCAGTTACCCCGGATTGGGTGAGCAGTTCTTC. This gives the protein CASSYPGLGEQFF.

This clone was seen only a few times. The rearrangement links TRBV19 to TRBJ1-1; TRBD1 might be the D (5 bases). The CDR3 totals 14 residues. V lost 3 bases, J lost 0 bases, and 8 bases lay in between. Per germline, CDR1 LNHDA and CDR2 SQIVND (reference sequence). The chain's CDR3 is CASSMEGMNTEAFF. The CDR3 DNA reads as TGTGCCAGTAGTATGGAGGGGATGAACACTGAAGCTTTCTTT.

This clone was counted between two and nine times. The chain combines TRBV29-1 with TRBJ2-3, with TRBD2 identical over 10 bases. Germline trimming cut 5 bases from V and 8 bases from J; bases unmatched to any gene: 10. Germline V gene data show CDR1 as SQVTM and CDR2 as ANQGSEA. The length of the CDR3 is 14 residues. CDR3 coding DNA: TGCAGCGTTCCTAGCGGGGGACCCTCGGGTACGCAGTATTTT. Protein product: CSVPSGGPSGTQYF.

This clone was seen a handful of times. The chain carries TRBV19 and TRBJ2-1; 15 positions agree with TRBD2. The V gene's germline CDR1 is LNHDA and CDR2 SQIVND (reference sequence). This CDR3 has 17 amino acids. Trimming removed 0 bases from V and 7 bases from J; junction bases left unmatched: 4. CDR3 nucleotide sequence: TGTGCCAGTAGTATAGATCTTGGGACTAGCGGGGGGAATGAGCAGTTCTTC. The encoded protein is CASSIDLGTSGGNEQFF. The full variable domain, with the rest looked up from reference TRBV19 and TRBJ2-1, is DGGITQSPKYLFRKEGQNVTLSCEQNLNHDAMYWYRQDPGQGLRLIYYSQIVNDFQKGDIAEGYSVSREKKESFPLTVTSAQKNPTAFYLCASSIDLGTSGGNEQFFGPGTRLTVL.

The chain links TRBV15 to TRBJ1-5; no clear D. V lost 2 bases to trimming and J lost 7 bases, with 9 bases between them. Per the germline V gene, CDR1 is LNHNV and CDR2 is YYDKDF (reference sequence). The length of the CDR3 is 13 residues. The CDR3 loop reads CATSRTVRQPQHF. CDR3 DNA: TGTGCCACCAGCAGAACTGTACGGCAGCCCCAGCATTTT.

The chain links TRBV7-8 to TRBJ2-5; 7 nucleotides line up with TRBD1. After removal of 8 bases from V and 2 bases from J, the junction contained 5 bases not matched to a gene. Germline loops: CDR1 SGHVS, CDR2 FQNEAQ. CDR3 length: 13 residues. The CDR3 loop is CASYQGVQETQYF. CDR3 coding DNA: TGTGCCAGCTACCAGGGGGTTCAAGAGACCCAGTACTTC.

V is TRBV6-5 and J is TRBJ2-2; TRBD2 might be the D (5 bases). Germline V lookup: CDR1 MNHEY, CDR2 SVGAGI. The CDR3 covers 15 residues. The V end was cut by 0 bases, the J end by 4 bases, with 9 bases between. The chain's CDR3 is CASSYSEGATGELFF. CDR3 nucleotide sequence: TGTGCCAGCAGTTACTCTGAGGGTGCCACCGGGGAGCTGTTTTTT.

The V and J genes are TRBV6-5 and TRBJ2-5; 9 bases align to TRBD1. Germline CDR1 MNHEY, CDR2 SVGAGI. V lost 5 bases and J lost 5; bases outside the gene matches: 9. The CDR3 loop spans 15 amino acids. The CDR3, as DNA: TGTGCCAGCAGTAAAGGGACAGGGCGGGCCGAGACCCAGTACTTC. It yields the protein CASSKGTGRAETQYF.

In this sample, this clone turned up a few times. The chain joins TRBV7-9 to TRBJ2-5, with TRBD2 matching 14 bases. The CDR3 is 19 residues long. J gave up 5 bases and V 5 bases, and 16 bases lay outside the gene matches. The germline V gene encodes CDR1 SEHNR and CDR2 FQNEAQ (reference sequence). The CDR3 DNA reads TGTGCCAGCAGCCCTTTGATCCGGACTAGCGGGGGGCCGTGGGAGACCCAGTACTTC. It specifies CASSPLIRTSGGPWETQYF.

The gene calls are TRBV25-1 and TRBJ1-2, with 7 bases lining up with TRBD1. Germline-derived CDR1 and CDR2 are MGHDK and SYGVNS. V was clipped by 3 bases and J by 3 bases; unmatched bases: 4. The CDR3 has 14 amino acids. CDR3 DNA sequence: TGTGCCAGCAGTGACCGTCAGGGGGACTATGGCTACACCTTC. It is translated as CASSDRQGDYGYTF.

J is TRBJ2-1 and V is TRBV14; weak D call: TRBD1 (5 bases). This CDR3 is built from 14 residues. The germline V and J ends were trimmed by 3 bases and 4 bases, with 10 bases remaining between them. Germline CDR1 and CDR2: SGHDN and FVKESK. The CDR3 sequence is CASSHEDSYNEQFF. The CDR3 nucleotides read TGTGCCAGCAGCCATGAAGACAGTTACAATGAGCAGTTCTTC.

This clone was found once. The chain couples TRBV7-9 to TRBJ2-6; D not resolved. CDR3 length: 8 amino acids. From germline, CDR1 is SEHNR and CDR2 FQNEAQ (reference sequence). The CDR3 reads CVEDVLTF. CDR3 DNA: TGTGTCGAAGACGTCCTGACTTTC.

The CDR3 loop reads CASSSRDNQETQYF. The CDR3 DNA sequence: TGTGCCAGCAGTTCAAGGGACAACCAAGAGACCCAGTACTTC. This chain connects TRBV27 to TRBJ2-5; maybe TRBD1 (6 bases). The CDR3 runs to 14 residues. Germline lookup yields CDR1 MNHEY and CDR2 SMNVEV (reference sequence). Trimming stripped 4 bases from V and 0 bases from J, with 9 bases between.

The chain carries TRBV13 and TRBJ2-1; no clear D gene. With 4 bases removed from V and 6 bases from J, the gap between germline ends came to 16 bases. CDR3 length: 15 amino acids. The germline CDR1 and CDR2 sequences are PRHDT and FYEKMQ (reference sequence). CDR3 nucleotides: TGTGCCAGCAGCTCGGCCGGGCCGGCCCTCAATGAGCAGTTCTTC. Its translation: CASSSAGPALNEQFF. The entire variable domain, with the rest obtained from reference TRBV13 and TRBJ2-1, is as follows: AAGVIQSPRHLIKEKRETATLKCYPIPRHDTVYWYQQGPGQDPQFLISFYEKMQSDKGSIPDRFSAQQFSDYHSELNMSSLELGDSALYFCASSSAGPALNEQFFGPGTRLTVL.